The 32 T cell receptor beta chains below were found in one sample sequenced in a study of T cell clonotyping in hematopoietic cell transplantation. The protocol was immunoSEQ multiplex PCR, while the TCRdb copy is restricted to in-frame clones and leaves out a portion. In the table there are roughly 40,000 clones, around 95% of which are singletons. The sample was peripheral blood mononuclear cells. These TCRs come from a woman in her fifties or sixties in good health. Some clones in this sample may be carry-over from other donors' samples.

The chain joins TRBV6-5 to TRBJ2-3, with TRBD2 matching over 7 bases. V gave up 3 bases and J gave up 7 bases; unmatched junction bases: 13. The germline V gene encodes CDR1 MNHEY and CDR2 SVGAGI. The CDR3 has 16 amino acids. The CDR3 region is CASSYWGGTRGNTQYF. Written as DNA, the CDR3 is TGTGCCAGCAGTTATTGGGGGGGAACGCGGGGCAATACGCAGTATTTT.

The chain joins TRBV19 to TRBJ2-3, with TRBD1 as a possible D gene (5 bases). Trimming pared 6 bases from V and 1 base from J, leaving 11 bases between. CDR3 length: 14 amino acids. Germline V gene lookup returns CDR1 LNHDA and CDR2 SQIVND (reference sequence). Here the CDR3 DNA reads TGTGCCAGTAGCTCAGGGTTAGGCACAGATACGCAGTATTTT. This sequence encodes CASSSGLGTDTQYF.

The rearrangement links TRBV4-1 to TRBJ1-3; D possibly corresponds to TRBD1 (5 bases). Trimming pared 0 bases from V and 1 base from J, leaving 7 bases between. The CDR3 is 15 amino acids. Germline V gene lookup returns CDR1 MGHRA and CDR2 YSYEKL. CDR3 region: CASSQDGTSGNTIYF. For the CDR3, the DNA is TGCGCCAGCAGCCAAGATGGGACTTCTGGAAACACCATATATTTT.

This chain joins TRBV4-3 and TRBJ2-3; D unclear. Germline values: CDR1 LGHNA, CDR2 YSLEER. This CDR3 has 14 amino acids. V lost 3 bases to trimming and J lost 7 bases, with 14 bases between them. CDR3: CASSHVGPRYTQYF. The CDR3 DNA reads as TGCGCCAGCAGCCATGTAGGGCCTCGGTATACGCAGTATTTT.

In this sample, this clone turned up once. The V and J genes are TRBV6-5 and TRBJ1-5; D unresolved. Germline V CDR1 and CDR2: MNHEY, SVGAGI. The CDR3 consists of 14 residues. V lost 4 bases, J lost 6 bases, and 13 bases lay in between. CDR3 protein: CASSSGLPFQPQHF. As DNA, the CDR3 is TGTGCCAGCAGTTCCGGACTCCCCTTTCAGCCCCAGCATTTT.

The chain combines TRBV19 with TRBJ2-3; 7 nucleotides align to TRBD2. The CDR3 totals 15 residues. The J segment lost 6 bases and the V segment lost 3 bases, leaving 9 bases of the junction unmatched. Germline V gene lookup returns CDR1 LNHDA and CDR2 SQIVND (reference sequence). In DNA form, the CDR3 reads TGTGCCAGTAGTATTCGGTGGGGGGGGTCGGATACGCAGTATTTT. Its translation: CASSIRWGGSDTQYF.

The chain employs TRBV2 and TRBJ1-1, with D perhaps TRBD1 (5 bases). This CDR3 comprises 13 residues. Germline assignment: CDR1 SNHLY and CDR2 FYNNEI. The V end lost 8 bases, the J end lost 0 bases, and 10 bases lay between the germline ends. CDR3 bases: TGTGCCAGCGGGGGACGGATGAACACTGAAGCTTTCTTT. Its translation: CASGGRMNTEAFF. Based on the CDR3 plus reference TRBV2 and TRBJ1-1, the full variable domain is EPEVTQTPSHQVTQMGQEVILRCVPISNHLYFYWYRQILGQKVEFLVSFYNNEISEKSEIFDDQFSVERPDGSNFTLKIRSTKLEDSAMYFCASGGRMNTEAFFGQGTRLTVV.

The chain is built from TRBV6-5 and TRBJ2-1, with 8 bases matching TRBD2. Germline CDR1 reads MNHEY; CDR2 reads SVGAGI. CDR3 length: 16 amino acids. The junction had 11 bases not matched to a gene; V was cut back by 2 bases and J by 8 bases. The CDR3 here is CASSYEAGGASDEQFF. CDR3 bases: TGTGCCAGCAGTTACGAGGCGGGGGGAGCTAGCGATGAGCAGTTCTTC.

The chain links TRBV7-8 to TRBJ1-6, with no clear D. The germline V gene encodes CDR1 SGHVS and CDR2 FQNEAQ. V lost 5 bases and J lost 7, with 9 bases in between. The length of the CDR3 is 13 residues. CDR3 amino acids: CASSPIPNSPLHF. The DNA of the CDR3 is TGTGCCAGCAGCCCAATTCCCAATTCACCCCTCCACTTT. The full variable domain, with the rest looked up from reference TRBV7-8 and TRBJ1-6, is GAGVSQSPRYKVAKRGQDVALRCDPISGHVSLFWYQQALGQGPEFLTYFQNEAQLDKSGLPSDRFFAERPEGSVSTLKIQRTQQEDSAVYLCASSPIPNSPLHFGNGTRLTVT.

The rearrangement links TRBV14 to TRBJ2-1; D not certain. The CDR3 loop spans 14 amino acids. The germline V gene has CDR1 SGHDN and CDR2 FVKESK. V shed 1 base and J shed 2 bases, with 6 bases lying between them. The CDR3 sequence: CASSQGRTYNEQFF. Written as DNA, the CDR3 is TGTGCCAGCAGCCAAGGACGGACCTACAATGAGCAGTTCTTC.

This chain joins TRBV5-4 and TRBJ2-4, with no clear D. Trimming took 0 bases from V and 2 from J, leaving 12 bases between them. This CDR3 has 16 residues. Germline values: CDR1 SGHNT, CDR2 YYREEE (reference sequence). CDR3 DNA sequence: TGTGCCAGCAGCTTGGACAGCGACCATACCAAAAACATTCAGTACTTC. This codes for CASSLDSDHTKNIQYF.

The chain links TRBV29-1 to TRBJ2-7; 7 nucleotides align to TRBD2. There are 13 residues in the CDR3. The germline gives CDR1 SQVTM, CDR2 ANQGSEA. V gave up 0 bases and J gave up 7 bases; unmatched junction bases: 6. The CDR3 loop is CSVEEDKGGEQYF. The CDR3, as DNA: TGCAGCGTTGAAGAGGATAAGGGAGGGGAGCAGTACTTC.

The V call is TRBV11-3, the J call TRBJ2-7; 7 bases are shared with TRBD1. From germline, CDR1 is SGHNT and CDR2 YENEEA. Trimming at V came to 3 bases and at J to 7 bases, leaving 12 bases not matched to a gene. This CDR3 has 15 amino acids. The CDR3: CASSLGRQGLREQYF. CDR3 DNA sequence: TGTGCCAGCAGCTTGGGGCGACAGGGATTGCGGGAGCAGTACTTC.

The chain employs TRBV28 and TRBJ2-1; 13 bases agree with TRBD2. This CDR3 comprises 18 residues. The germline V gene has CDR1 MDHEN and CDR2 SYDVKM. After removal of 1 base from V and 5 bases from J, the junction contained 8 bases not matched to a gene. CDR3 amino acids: CASSLSRRLAGGHNEQFF. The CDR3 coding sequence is TGTGCCAGCAGTTTATCTCGTAGACTAGCGGGGGGTCACAATGAGCAGTTCTTC. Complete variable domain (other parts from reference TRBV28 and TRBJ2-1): DVKVTQSSRYLVKRTGEKVFLECVQDMDHENMFWYRQDPGLGLRLIYFSYDVKMKEKGDIPEGYSVSREKKERFSLILESASTNQTSMYLCASSLSRRLAGGHNEQFFGPGTRLTVL.

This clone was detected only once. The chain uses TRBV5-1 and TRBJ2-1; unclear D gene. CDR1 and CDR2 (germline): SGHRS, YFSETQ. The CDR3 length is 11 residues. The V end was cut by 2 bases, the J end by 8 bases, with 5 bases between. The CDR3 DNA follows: TGCGCCAGCAGCTTAACCGATGAGCAGTTCTTC. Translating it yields CASSLTDEQFF.

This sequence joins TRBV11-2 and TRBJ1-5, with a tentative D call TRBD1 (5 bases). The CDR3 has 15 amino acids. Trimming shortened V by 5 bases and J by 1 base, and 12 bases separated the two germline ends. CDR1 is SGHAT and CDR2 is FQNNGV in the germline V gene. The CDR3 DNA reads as TGTGCCAGCAGCCCCTCGGGGGGGAGCAATCAGCCCCAGCATTTT. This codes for CASSPSGGSNQPQHF.

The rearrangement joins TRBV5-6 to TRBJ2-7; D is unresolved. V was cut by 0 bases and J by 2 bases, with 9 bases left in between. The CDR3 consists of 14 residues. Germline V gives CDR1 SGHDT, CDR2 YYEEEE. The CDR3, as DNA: TGTGCCAGCAGCTTGGGGGCAGGAACCTACGAGCAGTACTTC. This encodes CASSLGAGTYEQYF.

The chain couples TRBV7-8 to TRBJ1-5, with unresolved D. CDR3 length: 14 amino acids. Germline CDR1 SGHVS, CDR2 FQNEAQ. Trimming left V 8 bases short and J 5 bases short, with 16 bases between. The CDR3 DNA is TGTGCCAGCTCCGATTCCAGGCTGGATCAGCCCCAGCATTTT. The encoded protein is CASSDSRLDQPQHF.

The CDR3 here is CASSPTVGRDGAFF. CDR3 DNA: TGTGCCAGCAGTCCTACAGTGGGACGGGATGGAGCTTTCTTT. The chain carries TRBV6-6 and TRBJ1-1; tentative D call: TRBD1 (5 bases). Per the germline V gene, CDR1 is MNHNY and CDR2 is SVGAGI (reference sequence). This CDR3 has 14 residues. V lost 5 bases and J lost 10, with 20 bases in between.

The CDR3 coding sequence is TGTGCCAGCAGCCCGATCGGGGGTACTATTCAGTACTTC. This sequence encodes CASSPIGGTIQYF. The chain is built from TRBV6-1 and TRBJ2-4; D perhaps matches TRBD2 (6 bases). Germline V lookup: CDR1 MNHNS, CDR2 SASEGT. This CDR3 comprises 13 residues. V was clipped by 6 bases and J by 10 bases, with 16 bases between them.

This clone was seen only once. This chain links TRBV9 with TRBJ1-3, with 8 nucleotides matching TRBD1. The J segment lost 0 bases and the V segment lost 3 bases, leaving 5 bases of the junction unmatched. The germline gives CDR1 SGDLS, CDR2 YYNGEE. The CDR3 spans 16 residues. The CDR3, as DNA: TGTGCCAGCAGCGCCGGACAGGGTTTCTCTGGAAACACCATATATTTT. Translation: CASSAGQGFSGNTIYF.

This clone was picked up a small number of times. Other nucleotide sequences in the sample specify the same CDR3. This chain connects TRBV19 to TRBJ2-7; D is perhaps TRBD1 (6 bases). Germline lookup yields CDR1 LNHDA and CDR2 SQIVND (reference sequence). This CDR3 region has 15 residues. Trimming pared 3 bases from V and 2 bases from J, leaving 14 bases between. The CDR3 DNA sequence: TGTGCCAGTAGTATTGGTCCGGCAGGGGCCTACGAGCAGTACTTC. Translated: CASSIGPAGAYEQYF.

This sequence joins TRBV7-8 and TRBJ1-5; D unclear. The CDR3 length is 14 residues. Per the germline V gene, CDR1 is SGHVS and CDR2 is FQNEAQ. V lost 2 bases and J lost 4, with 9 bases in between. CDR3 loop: CASSLQLRNQPQHF. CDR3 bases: TGTGCCAGCAGCTTACAATTGAGGAATCAGCCCCAGCATTTT.

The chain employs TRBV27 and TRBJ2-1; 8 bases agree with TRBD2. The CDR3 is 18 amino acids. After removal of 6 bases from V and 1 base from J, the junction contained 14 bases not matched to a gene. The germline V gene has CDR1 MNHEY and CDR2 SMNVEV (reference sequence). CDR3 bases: TGTGCCAGCAGCCGCGGTGGTAGCGGGGTGAGGTCCTACAATGAGCAGTTCTTC. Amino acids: CASSRGGSGVRSYNEQFF.

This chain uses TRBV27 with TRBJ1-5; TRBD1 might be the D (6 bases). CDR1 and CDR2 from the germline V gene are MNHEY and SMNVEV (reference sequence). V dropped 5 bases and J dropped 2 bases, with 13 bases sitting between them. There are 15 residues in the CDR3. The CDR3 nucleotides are TGTGCCAGCAGTCCACAAGGGACACGCAATCAGCCCCAGCATTTT. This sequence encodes CASSPQGTRNQPQHF.

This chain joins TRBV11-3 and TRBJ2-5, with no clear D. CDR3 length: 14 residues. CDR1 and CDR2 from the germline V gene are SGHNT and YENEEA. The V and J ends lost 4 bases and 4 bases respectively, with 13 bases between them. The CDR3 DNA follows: TGTGCCAGCAGCTCCGCCTACGGCTCAGAGACCCAGTACTTC. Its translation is CASSSAYGSETQYF.

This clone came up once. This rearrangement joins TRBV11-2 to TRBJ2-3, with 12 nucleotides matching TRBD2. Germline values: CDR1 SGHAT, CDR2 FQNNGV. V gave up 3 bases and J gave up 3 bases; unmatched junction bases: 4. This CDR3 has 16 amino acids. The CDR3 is CASSFRGLAGTDTQYF. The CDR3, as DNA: TGTGCCAGCAGCTTTCGCGGACTAGCGGGGACAGATACGCAGTATTTT.

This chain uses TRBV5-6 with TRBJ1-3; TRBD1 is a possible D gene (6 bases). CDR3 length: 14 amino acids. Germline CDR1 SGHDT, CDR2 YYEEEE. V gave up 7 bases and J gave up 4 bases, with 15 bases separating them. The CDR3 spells CASERGGVGNTIYF. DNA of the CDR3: TGTGCCAGCGAGCGTGGGGGCGTCGGAAACACCATATATTTT.

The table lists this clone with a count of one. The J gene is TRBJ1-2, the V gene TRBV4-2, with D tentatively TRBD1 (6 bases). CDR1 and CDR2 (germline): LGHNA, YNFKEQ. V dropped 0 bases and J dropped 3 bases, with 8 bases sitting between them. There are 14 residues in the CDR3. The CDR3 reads CASSQDRGHYGYTF. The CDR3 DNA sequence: TGTGCCAGCAGCCAAGACCGGGGGCACTATGGCTACACCTTC.

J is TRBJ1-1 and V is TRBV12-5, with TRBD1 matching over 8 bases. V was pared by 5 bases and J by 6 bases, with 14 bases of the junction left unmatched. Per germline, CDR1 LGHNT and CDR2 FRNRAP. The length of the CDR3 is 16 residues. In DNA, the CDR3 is TGTGCTAGTGGTCTTGGGGCCCCCAGGGGGCTCGCTGAAGCTTTCTTT. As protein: CASGLGAPRGLAEAFF.

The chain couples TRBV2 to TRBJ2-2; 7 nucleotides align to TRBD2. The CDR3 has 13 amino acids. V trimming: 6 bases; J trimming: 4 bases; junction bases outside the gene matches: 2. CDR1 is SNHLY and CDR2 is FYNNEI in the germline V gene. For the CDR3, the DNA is TGTGCCAGCAGGGGACTATCCACCGGGGAGCTGTTTTTT. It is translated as CASRGLSTGELFF.

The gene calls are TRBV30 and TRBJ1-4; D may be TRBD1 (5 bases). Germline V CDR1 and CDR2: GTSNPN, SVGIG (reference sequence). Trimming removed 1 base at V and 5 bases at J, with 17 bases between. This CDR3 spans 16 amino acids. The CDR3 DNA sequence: TGTGCCTGGAGTGAGGGCAGGGAGGACTGGAATGAAAAACTGTTTTTT. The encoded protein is CAWSEGREDWNEKLFF.